Each of the 21 T cell receptor beta chains below was sequenced from the same sample in a study of metastatic and nonmetastatic thyroid tumors. TCRdb reanalyzed the PCR reads via MiXCR. The top ten hold 15% to 20% of the sample, which has around 61,000 clones, 30% seen once. Not a single patient had been given any form of treatment at any point before undergoing thyroid surgery. Sequencing was performed on blood. These TCRs come from a female donor with papillary thyroid cancer or a benign thyroid nodule (not recorded which). Some clones in this sample may be carry-over from other donors' samples.

This clone was seen repeatedly, ten times or more. The V and J genes are TRBV2 and TRBJ1-1, with 9 positions matching TRBD1. The CDR3 has 15 residues. J gave up 4 bases and V 5 bases, and 8 bases lay outside the gene matches. In germline, CDR1 is SNHLY, CDR2 FYNNEI. The CDR3 nucleotides are TGTGCCAGCAGTCCGCGGACAGGGGAGACCACTGAAGCTTTCTTT. This sequence encodes CASSPRTGETTEAFF.

This clone came up many times. The chain recombines TRBV30 with TRBJ2-7, with a possible D match to TRBD2 (5 bases). The germline gives CDR1 GTSNPN, CDR2 SVGIG (reference sequence). V lost 1 base and J 2 bases, leaving 12 bases between the germline ends. This CDR3 has 14 residues. This CDR3 is CAWSGIRGTYEQYF. For the CDR3, the DNA is TGTGCCTGGAGTGGGATCCGGGGTACCTACGAGCAGTACTTC.

This clone was detected a few times. The rearrangement links TRBV28 to TRBJ1-6; D not resolved. This CDR3 has 13 amino acids. The germline CDR1 and CDR2 sequences are MDHEN and SYDVKM. Trimming took 3 bases from V and 6 from J, leaving 6 bases between them. Written as DNA, the CDR3 is TGTGCCAGCAGTTTGCAGCTTAATTCACCCCTCCACTTT. It is translated as CASSLQLNSPLHF.

J is TRBJ1-2 and V is TRBV11-1, with TRBD1 matching over 10 bases. The V segment lost 2 bases and the J segment 6 bases; nucleotides outside the gene matches: 9. CDR1 is SGHAT and CDR2 is FQDESV in the germline V gene (reference sequence). This CDR3 comprises 16 residues. CDR3 nucleotide sequence: TGTGCCAGCAGCTTAAGAGGGGGGACAGGGGATGATGGCTACACCTTC. Translating it yields CASSLRGGTGDDGYTF.

This clone qualifies as medium-sized (0.01 to 0.1%). CDR3 sequence: CASKHQGYEQYF. The DNA of the CDR3 is TGTGCCAGCAAACATCAGGGTTACGAGCAGTACTTC. The chain has TRBV6-2 or TRBV6-3 and TRBJ2-7, with D possibly TRBD1 on 5 matching bases. The CDR3 is made up of 12 amino acids. CDR1 is MNHEY, CDR2 SVGEGT, per germline. V was clipped by 7 bases and J by 4 bases, with 11 bases between them.

This clone was seen more than once but under ten times. The J gene is TRBJ1-2, the V gene TRBV27, with 10 nucleotides matching TRBD1. CDR1 is MNHEY, CDR2 SMNVEV, per germline (reference sequence). This CDR3 has 13 residues. Losses at the gene ends were 5 bases for V and 4 bases for J; bases not matched to a gene: 1. The CDR3, as DNA: TGTGCCAGCAGTGACAGGGGGCCCTATGGCTACACCTTC. This sequence encodes CASSDRGPYGYTF.

V is TRBV27 and J is TRBJ2-2; TRBD1 aligns across 7 bases. J was trimmed by 2 bases and V by 4 bases; bases with no gene match: 4. This CDR3 is built from 15 residues. Germline V gene sequence: CDR1 MNHEY, CDR2 SMNVEV (reference sequence). In nucleotides, the CDR3 is TGTGCCAGCAGTTCGGGACAGCTAAACACCGGGGAGCTGTTTTTT. It encodes CASSSGQLNTGELFF.

This clone appeared many times. The J gene is TRBJ2-1, the V gene TRBV7-9; D is perhaps TRBD2 (5 bases). V gave up 5 bases and J gave up 13 bases, with 21 bases separating them. The CDR3 has 14 amino acids. The germline V gene has CDR1 SEHNR and CDR2 FQNEAQ (reference sequence). The CDR3 DNA reads as TGTGCCAGCAGCCTCGTGCGGGCGGCCCCCAAACAGTTCTTC. It codes for CASSLVRAAPKQFF.

A few counts support this clone. The CDR3 reads CASSLSGYNEQFF. In nucleotides, the CDR3 is TGTGCCAGCAGTTTATCGGGATACAATGAGCAGTTCTTC. The gene calls are TRBV12-3 or TRBV12-4 and TRBJ2-1, with a tentative D call TRBD2 (5 bases). Trimming stripped 2 bases from V and 4 bases from J, with 6 bases between. The CDR3 runs to 13 residues.

This chain connects TRBV20-1 to TRBJ2-3; D not resolved. This CDR3 comprises 13 residues. Trimming stripped 5 bases from V and 0 bases from J, with 9 bases between. Germline loops: CDR1 DFQATT, CDR2 SNEGSKA (reference sequence). In nucleotides, the CDR3 is TGCAGTGCTCCGAAAACTAGCACAGATACGCAGTATTTT. Translating gives CSAPKTSTDTQYF.

This chain joins TRBV5-6 and TRBJ2-6; D gene unclear. V was shortened by 4 bases and J by 0 bases, with 8 bases between the two germline ends. The CDR3 consists of 15 residues. Germline CDR1 is SGHDT and CDR2 is YYEEEE. The CDR3 region is CASSPMGSGANVLTF. The CDR3 region has the DNA TGTGCCAGCAGCCCTATGGGCTCTGGGGCCAACGTCCTGACTTTC.

This chain uses TRBV20-1 with TRBJ2-7, with 7 bases matching TRBD1. Germline CDR1 DFQATT, CDR2 SNEGSKA (reference sequence). The CDR3 spans 14 residues. J gave up 4 bases and V 4 bases, and 10 bases lay outside the gene matches. CDR3 in DNA: TGCAGTGCTAAAGGGGGCGGGTCCCAATACGAGCAGTACTTC. Residues: CSAKGGGSQYEQYF.

This clone came up a few times. The chain uses TRBV7-3 and TRBJ2-1; D uncertain. This CDR3 comprises 17 residues. CDR1 and CDR2 (germline): SGHTA, FQGTGA. V was shortened by 5 bases and J by 0 bases, with 17 bases between the two germline ends. The CDR3 DNA is TGTGCCAGCAGCCCGGGTGGTGTACCTTCCTCCTACAATGAGCAGTTCTTC. Protein sequence: CASSPGGVPSSYNEQFF.

Comment on this clone: The sample carries other DNA sequences with the same CDR3. This chain uses TRBV19 with TRBJ1-1, with D unclear. CDR1 is LNHDA, CDR2 SQIVND, per germline (reference sequence). The V end lost 3 bases, the J end lost 4 bases, and 9 bases lay between the germline ends. This CDR3 spans 13 amino acids. This CDR3 is CASSMSWGTEAFF. The CDR3 nucleotides are TGTGCCAGTAGTATGTCTTGGGGCACTGAAGCTTTCTTT. Complete variable domain (other parts from reference TRBV19 and TRBJ1-1): DGGITQSPKYLFRKEGQNVTLSCEQNLNHDAMYWYRQDPGQGLRLIYYSQIVNDFQKGDIAEGYSVSREKKESFPLTVTSAQKNPTAFYLCASSMSWGTEAFFGQGTRLTVV.

This clone was seen many times. This rearrangement joins TRBV30 to TRBJ2-1, with D perhaps matching TRBD1 or TRBD2 (5 bases each). The CDR3 is made up of 12 amino acids. Between the trimmed V and J ends, which lost 3 bases and 2 bases, there was a span of 5 bases. Germline V lookup: CDR1 GTSNPN, CDR2 SVGIG (reference sequence). The CDR3 DNA reads TGTGCCTGGAGGGGGGCCTACAATGAGCAGTTCTTC. It codes for CAWRGAYNEQFF.

This clone is a singleton in its sample. J is TRBJ2-1 and V is TRBV5-1; 8 bases are shared with TRBD2. CDR3 length: 16 amino acids. V lost 0 bases, J lost 2 bases, and 4 bases stayed unmatched. Germline loops: CDR1 SGHRS, CDR2 YFSETQ. The CDR3 DNA is TGCGCCAGCAGCTTGGGACTAGCGATCCCCTACAATGAGCAGTTCTTC. This encodes CASSLGLAIPYNEQFF.

This clone was counted a few times. V usage is TRBV4-2 and J usage is TRBJ2-7; D may be TRBD1 (5 bases). CDR3 length equals 14 residues. The germline CDR1 and CDR2 sequences are LGHNA and YNFKEQ. V was pared by 0 bases and J by 6 bases, with 12 bases between. CDR3 in DNA: TGTGCCAGCAGCCAAGAGAGGACATCGGCCGAGCAGTACTTC. Protein: CASSQERTSAEQYF.

This clone was seen more than once but under ten times. The rearrangement joins TRBV6-2 or TRBV6-3 to TRBJ2-1; a weak D match, TRBD2 (6 bases). The CDR3 sequence is 14 residues long. V gave up 8 bases and J gave up 3 bases, with 14 bases separating them. CDR1 is MNHEY, CDR2 SVGEGT, per germline. The CDR3 coding sequence is TGTGCCAGCGGCCTGCGGGGAATCTACAATGAGCAGTTCTTC. Protein: CASGLRGIYNEQFF.

The rearrangement links TRBV11-2 to TRBJ2-3; 7 bases match TRBD2. Germline V gene data show CDR1 as SGHAT and CDR2 as FQNNGV. This CDR3 comprises 16 residues. V shed 5 bases and J 3 bases; nucleotides not matched to a gene: 11. CDR3 DNA: TGTGCCAGCAGCCCAAATAACGGAGCGGGGACAGATACGCAGTATTTT. It translates to CASSPNNGAGTDTQYF.

The chain employs TRBV11-1 and TRBJ2-1; weak D call: TRBD2 (6 bases). The germline V gene has CDR1 SGHAT and CDR2 FQDESV (reference sequence). Trimming took 4 bases from V and 7 from J, leaving 20 bases between them. The CDR3 consists of 16 residues. CDR3 amino acids: CASSSAGTSLGNEQFF. The CDR3 coding sequence is TGTGCCAGCAGCTCCGCCGGGACTTCCCTGGGGAATGAGCAGTTCTTC.

This clone has more than one count but fewer than ten. The chain employs TRBV28 and TRBJ1-2, with a tentative D call TRBD1 (6 bases). V dropped 7 bases and J dropped 4 bases, with 19 bases sitting between them. The CDR3 runs 15 residues. Germline assignment: CDR1 MDHEN and CDR2 SYDVKM. The CDR3 protein is CASTNYQGRAYGYTF. The CDR3 DNA sequence: TGTGCCAGCACCAATTACCAGGGGCGGGCCTATGGCTACACCTTC.